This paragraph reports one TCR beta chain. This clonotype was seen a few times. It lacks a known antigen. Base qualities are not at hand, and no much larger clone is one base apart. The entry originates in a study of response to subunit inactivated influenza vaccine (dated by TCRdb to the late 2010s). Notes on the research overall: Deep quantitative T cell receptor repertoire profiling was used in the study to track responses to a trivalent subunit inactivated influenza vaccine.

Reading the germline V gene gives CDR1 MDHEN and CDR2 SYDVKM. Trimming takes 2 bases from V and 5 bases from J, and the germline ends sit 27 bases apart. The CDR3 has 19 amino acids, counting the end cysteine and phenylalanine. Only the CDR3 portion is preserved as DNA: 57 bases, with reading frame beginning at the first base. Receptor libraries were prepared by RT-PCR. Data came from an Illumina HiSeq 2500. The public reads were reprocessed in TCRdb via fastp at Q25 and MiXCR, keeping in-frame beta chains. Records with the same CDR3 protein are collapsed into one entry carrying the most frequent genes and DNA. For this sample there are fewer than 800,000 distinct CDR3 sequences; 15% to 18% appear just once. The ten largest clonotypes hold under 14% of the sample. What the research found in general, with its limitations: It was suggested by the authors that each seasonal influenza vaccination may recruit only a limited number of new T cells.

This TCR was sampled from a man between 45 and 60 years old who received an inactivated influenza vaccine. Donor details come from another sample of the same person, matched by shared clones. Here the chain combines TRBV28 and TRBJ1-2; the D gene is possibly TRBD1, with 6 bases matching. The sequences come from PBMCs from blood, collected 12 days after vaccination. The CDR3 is CASSLLSTSGVQGEYGYTF. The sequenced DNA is TGTGCCAGCAGTTTACTTAGTACCTCGGGCGTACAGGGAGAATATGGCTACACCTTC.